This is a list of T cell receptor beta chains from one sample in a study of CD8+CD57+ T cells in acquired aplastic anemia. TCRdb re-called the reads with MiXCR, one entry per CDR3 protein. Of hundreds of thousands of distinct CDR3 sequences listed, under 65% are singletons. The sample comprised sorted CD4+, CD8+, or CD8+CD57+ T cells (not recorded which) from PBMCs. Receptor source: a human donor with aplastic anemia. Each CDR3 is given with its conserved first and last residue. D genes are given only for firm matches. Clone size is stated in some rows and not others, as once, few, many or a class when expanded.

TRBV9	NA	many	TRBJ1-5	CASSPMPGSNQPQHF	TGTGCCAGCAGCCCAATGCCGGGGAGCAATCAGCCCCAGCATTTT
TRBV2	TRBD2	NA	TRBJ2-7	CASSAMTLAGGYEQYF	TGTGCCAGCAGCGCTATGACACTAGCGGGGGGGTACGAGCAGTACTTC
TRBV18	NA	many	TRBJ1-1	CASSSGREAFF	TGTGCCAGCTCATCCGGGAGAGAAGCTTTCTTT
TRBV19	TRBD1	NA	TRBJ2-1	CASNHGQGATQFF	TGTGCCAGTAACCACGGACAGGGCGCCACTCAGTTCTTC
TRBV19	NA	NA	TRBJ1-3	CASSRTQRSGNTIYF	TGTGCCAGTAGTAGAACACAGAGGTCTGGAAACACCATATATTTT
TRBV12-3/TRBV12-4	TRBD1	NA	TRBJ1-2	CASSPGTGGYYGYTF	TGTGCCAGCAGTCCGGGGACAGGGGGCTACTATGGCTACACCTTC
TRBV19	NA	NA	TRBJ1-1	CASSIVPPVEAFF	TGTGCCAGTAGTATAGTGCCGCCGGTTGAAGCTTTCTTT
TRBV2	NA	NA	TRBJ2-5	CASSEGYGETQYF	TGTGCCAGCAGTGAGGGCTACGGAGAGACCCAGTACTTC
TRBV9	NA	few	TRBJ1-5	CASSGQMINQPQHF	TGTGCCAGCAGCGGACAGATGATCAATCAGCCCCAGCATTTT
TRBV6-6	NA	few	TRBJ1-2	CASTPRRAHGYTF	TGTGCCAGCACCCCACGTAGGGCGCATGGCTACACCTTC
TRBV10-3	NA	NA	TRBJ1-2	CAISLAGGGYGYTF	TGTGCCATCAGTTTAGCGGGAGGCGGCTATGGCTACACCTTC
TRBV6-2/TRBV6-3	NA	many	TRBJ1-1	CASSLGFTEAFF	TGTGCCAGCAGCTTGGGCTTCACTGAAGCTTTCTTT
TRBV9	NA	many	TRBJ2-3	CASSVGGGGTDTQYF	TGTGCCAGCAGCGTAGGAGGCGGGGGCACAGATACGCAGTATTTT
TRBV10-3	TRBD2	NA	TRBJ2-7	CAISEGPAGRLSEQYF	TGTGCCATCAGTGAGGGACCAGCGGGGAGGTTAAGCGAGCAGTACTTC
TRBV6-6	NA	many	TRBJ2-3	CASSPRLGQANTDTQYF	TGTGCCAGCAGCCCCCGCCTGGGGCAAGCGAACACAGATACGCAGTATTTT
TRBV15	NA	NA	TRBJ1-2	CATSSMKGTLYGYTF	TGTGCCACCAGCAGCATGAAGGGGACCCTCTATGGCTACACCTTC
TRBV7-9	NA	NA	TRBJ1-6	CASSLDRAKDPPLHF	TGTGCCAGCAGCTTAGACAGGGCGAAGGATCCACCCCTCCACTTT
TRBV5-1	NA	NA	TRBJ1-3	CASHQGLAGNTIYF	TGCGCCAGTCACCAGGGGCTCGCTGGAAACACCATATATTTT
TRBV3-1	NA	many	TRBJ1-3	CASRETGLSAGNTIYF	TGTGCCAGCAGAGAAACAGGTTTATCGGCTGGAAACACCATATATTTT
TRBV29-1	TRBD2	NA	TRBJ2-7	CSARGLAGGGGEQYF	TGCAGTGCTAGAGGACTAGCGGGAGGAGGCGGCGAGCAGTACTTC
TRBV7-9	TRBD1	once	TRBJ1-2	CASSLNTGTVYGYTF	TGTGCCAGCAGCTTAAATACAGGGACAGTCTATGGCTACACCTTC
TRBV20-1	TRBD2	many	TRBJ2-5	CSARHSGVQETQYF	TGCAGTGCTAGGCACAGCGGGGTCCAAGAGACCCAGTACTTC
TRBV24-1	NA	once	TRBJ2-5	CATSDSDGAELETQYF	TGTGCCACCAGTGATTCCGACGGGGCCGAGTTGGAGACCCAGTACTTC
TRBV3-1	TRBD2	NA	TRBJ2-3	CASSQDSRLAGPDTQYF	TGTGCCAGCAGCCAAGATTCGAGACTAGCGGGCCCAGATACGCAGTATTTT
TRBV5-1	NA	NA	TRBJ2-7	CASSDEGGRNEQYF	TGCGCCAGCAGCGATGAGGGGGGTCGGAACGAGCAGTACTTC